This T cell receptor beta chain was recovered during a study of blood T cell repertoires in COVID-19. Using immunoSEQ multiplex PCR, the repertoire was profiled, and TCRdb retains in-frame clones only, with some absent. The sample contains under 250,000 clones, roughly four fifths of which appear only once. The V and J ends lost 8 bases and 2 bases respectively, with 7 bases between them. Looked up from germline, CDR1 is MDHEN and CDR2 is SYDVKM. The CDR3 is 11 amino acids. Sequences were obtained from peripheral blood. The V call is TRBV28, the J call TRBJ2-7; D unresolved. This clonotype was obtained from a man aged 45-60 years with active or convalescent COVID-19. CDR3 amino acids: CASSRAYEQYF. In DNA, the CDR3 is TGTGCCAGCTCCCGGGCCTACGAGCAGTACTTC.